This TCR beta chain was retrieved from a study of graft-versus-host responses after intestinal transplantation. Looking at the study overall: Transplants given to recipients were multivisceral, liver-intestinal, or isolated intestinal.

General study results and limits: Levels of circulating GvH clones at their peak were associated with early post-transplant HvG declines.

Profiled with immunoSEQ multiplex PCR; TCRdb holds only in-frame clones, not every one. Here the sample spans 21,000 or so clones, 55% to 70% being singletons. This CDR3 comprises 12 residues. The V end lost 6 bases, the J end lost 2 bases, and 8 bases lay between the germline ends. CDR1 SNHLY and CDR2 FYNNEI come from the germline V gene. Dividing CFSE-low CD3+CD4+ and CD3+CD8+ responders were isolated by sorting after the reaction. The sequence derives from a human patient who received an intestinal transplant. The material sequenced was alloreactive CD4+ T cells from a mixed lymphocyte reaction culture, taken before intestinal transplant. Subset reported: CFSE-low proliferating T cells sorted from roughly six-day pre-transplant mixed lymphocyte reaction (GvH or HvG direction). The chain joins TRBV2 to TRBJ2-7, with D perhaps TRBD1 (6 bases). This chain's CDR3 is CASSTGTYEQYF. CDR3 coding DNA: TGTGCCAGCAGCACAGGGACCTACGAGCAGTACTTC.